The present entry profiles one T cell receptor (beta chain) with its context. The source of the sample is a study of blood T cell repertoires in COVID-19. The assay was immunoSEQ multiplex PCR, and TCRdb's table has in-frame clones only and misses some. The table shows over 200,000 clones, with 87% occurring only once. V trimming: 6 bases; J trimming: 7 bases; junction bases outside the gene matches: 8. Germline CDR1 and CDR2: ENHRY and SYGVKD. The CDR3 spans 14 residues. Sequenced input: PBMCs or T cells enriched from blood (not recorded which). The TCR was taken from a man aged 30 to 39 who had recovered from COVID-19. This chain connects TRBV10-3 to TRBJ2-2, with TRBD2 identical over 7 bases. For the CDR3, the DNA is TGTGCCATCAGAGGGGAGGGGTACCACGGGGAGCTGTTTTTT. This translates into CAIRGEGYHGELFF.